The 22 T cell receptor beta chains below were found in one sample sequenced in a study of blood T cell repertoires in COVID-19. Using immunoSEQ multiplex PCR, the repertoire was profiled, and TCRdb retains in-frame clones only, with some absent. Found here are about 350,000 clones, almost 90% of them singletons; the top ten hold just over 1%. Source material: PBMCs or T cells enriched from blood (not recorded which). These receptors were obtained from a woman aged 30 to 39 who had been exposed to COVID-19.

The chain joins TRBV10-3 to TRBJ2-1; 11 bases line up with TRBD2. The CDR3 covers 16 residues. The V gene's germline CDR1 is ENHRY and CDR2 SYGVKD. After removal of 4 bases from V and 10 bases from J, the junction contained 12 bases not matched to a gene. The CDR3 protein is CAISASTSGAIGEQFF. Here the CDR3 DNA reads TGTGCCATCAGTGCTTCGACTAGCGGGGCTATTGGCGAGCAGTTCTTC.

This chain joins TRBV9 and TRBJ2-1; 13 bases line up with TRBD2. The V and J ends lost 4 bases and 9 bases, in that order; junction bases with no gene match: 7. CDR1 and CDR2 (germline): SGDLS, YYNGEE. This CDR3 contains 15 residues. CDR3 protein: CASSPTSGRAGEQFF. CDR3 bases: TGTGCCAGCAGCCCTACTAGCGGGAGGGCCGGTGAGCAGTTCTTC. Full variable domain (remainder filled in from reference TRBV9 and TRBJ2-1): DSGVTQTPKHLITATGQRVTLRCSPRSGDLSVYWYQQSLDQGLQFLIQYYNGEERAKGNILERFSAQQFPDLHSELNLSSLELGDSALYFCASSPTSGRAGEQFFGPGTRLTVL.

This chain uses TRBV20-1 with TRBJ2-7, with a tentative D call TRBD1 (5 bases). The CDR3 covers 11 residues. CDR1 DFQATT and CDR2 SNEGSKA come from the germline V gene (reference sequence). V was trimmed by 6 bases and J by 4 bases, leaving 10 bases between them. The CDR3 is CSARRGYEQYF. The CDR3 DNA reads TGCAGTGCAAGAAGGGGATACGAGCAGTACTTC.

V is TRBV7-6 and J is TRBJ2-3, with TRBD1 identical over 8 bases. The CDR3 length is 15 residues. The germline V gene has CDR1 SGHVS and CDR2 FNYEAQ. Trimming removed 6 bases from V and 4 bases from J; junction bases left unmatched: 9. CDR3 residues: CASSLGTGGADTQYF. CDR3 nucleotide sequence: TGTGCCAGCAGTTTGGGGACAGGAGGGGCAGATACGCAGTATTTT.

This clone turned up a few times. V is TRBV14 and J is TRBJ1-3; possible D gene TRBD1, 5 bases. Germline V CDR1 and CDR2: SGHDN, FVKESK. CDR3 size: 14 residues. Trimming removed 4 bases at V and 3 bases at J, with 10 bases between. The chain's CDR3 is CASSPRVGGNTIYF. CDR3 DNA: TGTGCCAGCAGCCCCAGGGTCGGTGGAAACACCATATATTTT.

CDR3 in amino acids: CASSSQGPTEAFF. The DNA for the CDR3 is TGTGCCAGCAGCTCGCAGGGTCCCACTGAAGCTTTCTTT. The gene calls are TRBV7-8 and TRBJ1-1, with D perhaps matching TRBD1 (5 bases). Trimming shortened V by 4 bases and J by 4 bases, and 10 bases separated the two germline ends. CDR1 and CDR2 (germline): SGHVS, FQNEAQ. The length of the CDR3 is 13 residues.

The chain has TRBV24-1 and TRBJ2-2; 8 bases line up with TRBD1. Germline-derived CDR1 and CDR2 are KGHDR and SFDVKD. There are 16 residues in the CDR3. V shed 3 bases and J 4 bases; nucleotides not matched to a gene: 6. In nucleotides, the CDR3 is TGTGCCACCAGTGATGCCGGACAGGGAGGCACCGGGGAGCTGTTTTTT. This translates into CATSDAGQGGTGELFF.

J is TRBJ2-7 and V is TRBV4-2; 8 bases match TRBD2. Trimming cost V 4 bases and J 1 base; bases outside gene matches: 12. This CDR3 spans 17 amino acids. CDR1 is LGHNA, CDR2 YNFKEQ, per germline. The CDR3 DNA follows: TGTGCCAGCAGCCCCCAGACCGGGACTAGAGAATCCTACGAGCAGTACTTC. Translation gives CASSPQTGTRESYEQYF.

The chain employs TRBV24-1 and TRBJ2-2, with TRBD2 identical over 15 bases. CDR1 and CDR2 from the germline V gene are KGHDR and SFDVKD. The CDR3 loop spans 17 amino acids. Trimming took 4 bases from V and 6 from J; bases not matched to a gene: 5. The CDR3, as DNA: TGTGCCACCAGTGACCCCTGGACTAGCGGGAGGGCCGGGGAGCTGTTTTTT. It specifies CATSDPWTSGRAGELFF.

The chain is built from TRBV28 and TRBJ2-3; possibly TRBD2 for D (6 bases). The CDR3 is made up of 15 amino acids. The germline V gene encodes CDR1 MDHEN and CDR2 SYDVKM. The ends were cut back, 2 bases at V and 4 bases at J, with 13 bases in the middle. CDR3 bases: TGTGCCAGCAGTTTAATGGAGGGCGTCGCAGATACGCAGTATTTT. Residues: CASSLMEGVADTQYF.

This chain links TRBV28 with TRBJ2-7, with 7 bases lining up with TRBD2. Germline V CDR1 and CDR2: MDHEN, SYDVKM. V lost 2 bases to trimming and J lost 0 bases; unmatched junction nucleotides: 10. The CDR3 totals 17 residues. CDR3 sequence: CASSLSTLTSLSYEQYF. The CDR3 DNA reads TGTGCCAGCAGTTTAAGTACACTGACTAGCCTCTCCTACGAGCAGTACTTC.

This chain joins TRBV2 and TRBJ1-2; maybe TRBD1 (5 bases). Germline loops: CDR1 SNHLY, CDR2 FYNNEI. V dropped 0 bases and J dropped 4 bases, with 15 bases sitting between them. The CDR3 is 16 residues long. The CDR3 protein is CASSEAGRGVGYGYTF. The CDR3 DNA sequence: TGTGCCAGCAGTGAAGCGGGGCGGGGGGTTGGCTATGGCTACACCTTC. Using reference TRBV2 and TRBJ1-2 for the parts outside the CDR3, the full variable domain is EPEVTQTPSHQVTQMGQEVILRCVPISNHLYFYWYRQILGQKVEFLVSFYNNEISEKSEIFDDQFSVERPDGSNFTLKIRSTKLEDSAMYFCASSEAGRGVGYGYTFGSGTRLTVV.

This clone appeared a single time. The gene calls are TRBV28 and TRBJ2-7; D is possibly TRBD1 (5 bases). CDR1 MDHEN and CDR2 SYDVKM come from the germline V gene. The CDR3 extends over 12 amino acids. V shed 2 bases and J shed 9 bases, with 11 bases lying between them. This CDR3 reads CASSLIRQRQYF. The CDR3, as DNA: TGTGCCAGCAGTTTAATCCGACAGAGGCAGTACTTC.

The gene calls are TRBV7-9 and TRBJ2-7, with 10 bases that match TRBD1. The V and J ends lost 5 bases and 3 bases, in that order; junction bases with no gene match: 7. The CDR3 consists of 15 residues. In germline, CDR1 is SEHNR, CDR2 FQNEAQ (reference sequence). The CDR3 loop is CASSARQGAGYEQYF. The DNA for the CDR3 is TGTGCCAGCAGCGCGCGACAGGGGGCGGGCTACGAGCAGTACTTC.

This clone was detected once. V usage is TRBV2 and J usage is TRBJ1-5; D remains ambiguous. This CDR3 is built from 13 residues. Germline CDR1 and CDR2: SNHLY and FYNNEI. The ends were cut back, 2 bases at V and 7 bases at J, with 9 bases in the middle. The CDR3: CASSEPGRQPQHF. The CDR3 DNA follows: TGTGCCAGCAGTGAACCTGGGCGACAGCCCCAGCATTTT.

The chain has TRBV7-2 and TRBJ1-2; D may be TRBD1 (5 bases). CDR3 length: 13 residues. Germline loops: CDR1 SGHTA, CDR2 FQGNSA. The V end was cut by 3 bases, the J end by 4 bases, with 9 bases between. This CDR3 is CASSFDRSYGYTF. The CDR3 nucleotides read TGTGCCAGCAGCTTCGACAGATCCTATGGCTACACCTTC.

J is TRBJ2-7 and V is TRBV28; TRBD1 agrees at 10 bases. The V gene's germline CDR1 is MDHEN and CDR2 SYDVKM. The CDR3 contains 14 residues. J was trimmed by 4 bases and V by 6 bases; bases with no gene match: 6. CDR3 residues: CASRVPGQGYEQYF. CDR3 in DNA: TGTGCCAGCAGAGTCCCGGGACAGGGGTACGAGCAGTACTTC.

As DNA, the CDR3 is TGTGCCAGCAGTTTACTGCCGGGTGGAGACTCACCCCTCCACTTT. Amino acids: CASSLLPGGDSPLHF. This chain links TRBV27 with TRBJ1-6; D uncertain. The CDR3 is made up of 15 amino acids. From germline, CDR1 is MNHEY and CDR2 SMNVEV (reference sequence). Trimming cost V 2 bases and J 10 bases, with 15 bases left between them.

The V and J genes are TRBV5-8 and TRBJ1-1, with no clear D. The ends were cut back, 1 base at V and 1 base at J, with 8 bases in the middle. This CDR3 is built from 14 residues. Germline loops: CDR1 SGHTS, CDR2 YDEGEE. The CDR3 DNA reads TGTGCCAGCAGCTTGTATCCGTCGAACACTGAAGCTTTCTTT. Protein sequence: CASSLYPSNTEAFF.

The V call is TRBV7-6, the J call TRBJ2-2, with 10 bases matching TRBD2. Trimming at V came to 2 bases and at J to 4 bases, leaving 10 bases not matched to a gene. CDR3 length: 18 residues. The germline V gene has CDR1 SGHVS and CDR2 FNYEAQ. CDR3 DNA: TGTGCCAGCAGCTTACAGGCTAGCGGGAGTATTACCACCGGGGAGCTGTTTTTT. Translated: CASSLQASGSITTGELFF.

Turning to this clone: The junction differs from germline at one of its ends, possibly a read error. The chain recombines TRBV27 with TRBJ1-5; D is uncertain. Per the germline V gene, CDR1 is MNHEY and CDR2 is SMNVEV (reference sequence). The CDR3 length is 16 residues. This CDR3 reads CASSLRGDEGNQPQHF. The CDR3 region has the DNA TGTGCCAGCAGTTTAAGAGGAGATGAGGGCAACCAGCCCCAGCATTTT.

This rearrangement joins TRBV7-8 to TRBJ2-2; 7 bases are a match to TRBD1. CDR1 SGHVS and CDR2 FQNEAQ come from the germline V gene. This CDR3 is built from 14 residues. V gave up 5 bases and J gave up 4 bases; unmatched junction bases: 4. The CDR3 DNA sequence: TGTGCCAGCAGCCACAGGGGACGCACCGGGGAGCTGTTTTTT. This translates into CASSHRGRTGELFF.